One and the same sample provided the 30 T cell receptor beta chains below, sequenced in a study of blood T cells in healthy people across ages. Next came a second PCR, run for about 7 to 11 cycles, which used a sample-barcoded 5' primer along with a J-beta primer mix. TCRdb called the 5' RACE reads again in MiXCR, with one record for every CDR3 protein. The repertoire holds roughly 700,000 distinct CDR3 sequences, over 45% seen once, with under 35% in the top ten. Sequencing input: blood. The receptors were sampled from a woman in her fifties or sixties in good health.

This chain joins TRBV10-3 and TRBJ2-7, with a weak D call TRBD1 (5 bases). The CDR3 consists of 13 residues. V was pared by 6 bases and J by 7 bases, with 16 bases between. In germline, CDR1 is ENHRY, CDR2 SYGVKD. DNA of the CDR3: TGTGCCATCAGCCCGGACAACTTTGGAGAGCAGTACTTC. It translates to CAISPDNFGEQYF.

This clonotype was seen a handful of times. The rearrangement uses TRBV24-1 and TRBJ1-1; D remains ambiguous. The V gene's germline CDR1 is KGHDR and CDR2 SFDVKD. V was clipped by 12 bases and J by 0 bases, with 13 bases between them. This CDR3 contains 13 residues. The CDR3 DNA sequence: TGTGCCTCCTCCGGGAACATGAACACTGAAGCTTTCTTT. This sequence encodes CASSGNMNTEAFF.

The V gene is TRBV20-1, the J gene TRBJ2-5; TRBD2 matches 11 bases. The J segment lost 11 bases and the V segment lost 6 bases, leaving 11 bases of the junction unmatched. Germline CDR1 is DFQATT and CDR2 is SNEGSKA (reference sequence). The CDR3 contains 13 residues. The CDR3: CSAPGLAANEQYF. The CDR3 region has the DNA TGCAGTGCCCCGGGACTAGCGGCGAATGAGCAGTACTTC.

This chain connects TRBV12-3 or TRBV12-4 to TRBJ2-5; D gene ambiguous. The CDR3 has 12 amino acids. V gave up 5 bases and J gave up 5 bases, with 9 bases separating them. CDR3 coding DNA: TGTGCCAGCAGTAACTTAGGGGAGACCCAGTACTTC. It yields the protein CASSNLGETQYF.

The chain carries TRBV18 and TRBJ2-7; D perhaps matches TRBD2 (6 bases). This CDR3 has 15 amino acids. Trimming took off 3 bases at V and 6 bases at J, with 18 bases between the two ends. Germline V CDR1 and CDR2: KGHSH, LQKENI. CDR3 amino acids: CASSPPGSPFGEQYF. The CDR3 DNA reads as TGTGCCAGCTCACCCCCCGGGAGTCCTTTTGGCGAGCAGTACTTC.

Comment on this clonotype: A much larger clone is a single base away; this may be a read error. The chain employs TRBV11-2 and TRBJ2-7; D unresolved. The CDR3 spans 18 residues. Between the trimmed V and J ends, which lost 2 bases and 2 bases, there was a span of 22 bases. Germline-derived CDR1 and CDR2 are SGHAT and FQNNGV. The CDR3 region is CASSLNPPQAKGAYEQYF. For the CDR3, the DNA is TGTGCCAGCAGCTTAAACCCCCCTCAAGCGAAAGGAGCCTACGAGCAGTACTTC. The full variable domain, with the rest looked up from reference TRBV11-2 and TRBJ2-7, is EAGVAQSPRYKIIEKRQSVAFWCNPISGHATLYWYQQILGQGPKLLIQFQNNGVVDDSQLPKDRFSAERLKGVDSTLKIQPAKLEDSAVYLCASSLNPPQAKGAYEQYFGPGTRLTVT.

This clonotype was recorded a few times. The rearrangement links TRBV7-9 to TRBJ1-2; D not certain. Between the trimmed V and J ends, which lost 0 bases and 4 bases, there was a span of 9 bases. Germline V gene data show CDR1 as SEHNR and CDR2 as FQNEAQ (reference sequence). The CDR3 has 14 residues. This chain's CDR3 is CASSLAHRLYGYTF. DNA of the CDR3: TGTGCCAGCAGCTTAGCCCACAGACTCTATGGCTACACCTTC.

This clonotype showed up just once. This chain connects TRBV2 to TRBJ2-7; D might be TRBD1 (5 bases). Trimming took 4 bases from V and 10 from J, leaving 23 bases between them. The CDR3 covers 15 residues. In germline, CDR1 is SNHLY, CDR2 FYNNEI. CDR3 nucleotides: TGTGCCAGCAGTGGGCCACCGGCGAGTCAGGGAATACAGTACTTC. It yields the protein CASSGPPASQGIQYF.

The CDR3 sequence: CASVGRGSQYF. The CDR3 nucleotides read TGTGCTAGTGTCGGGCGTGGGTCGCAGTATTTT. The J gene is TRBJ2-3, the V gene TRBV12-5; D uncertain. The CDR3 covers 11 residues. V lost 7 bases and J lost 10, with 12 bases in between. Per germline, CDR1 LGHNT and CDR2 FRNRAP. Full variable domain (missing parts from reference TRBV12-5 and TRBJ2-3): DARVTQTPRHKVTEMGQEVTMRCQPILGHNTVFWYRQTMMQGLELLAYFRNRAPLDDSGMPKDRFSAEMPDATLATLKIQPSEPRDSAVYFCASVGRGSQYFGPGTRLTVL.

The V and J genes are TRBV25-1 and TRBJ2-5; 16 bases agree with TRBD2. There are 19 residues in the CDR3. After removal of 4 bases from V and 1 base from J, the junction contained 9 bases not matched to a gene. CDR1 and CDR2 (germline): MGHDK, SYGVNS. For the CDR3, the DNA is TGTGCCAGCAGTGCATCCGGGACTAGCGGGAGGGCTAGCCAAGAGACCCAGTACTTC. This codes for CASSASGTSGRASQETQYF.

This clonotype was picked up a small number of times. The CDR3 nucleotides read TGTGCCAGCAGTGACTCGTTGAAGGGCGTGGGGCCCATGAACACTGAAGCTTTCTTT. Amino acids: CASSDSLKGVGPMNTEAFF. The genes are TRBV6-4 and TRBJ1-1; possibly TRBD1 for D (5 bases). Trimming cost V 0 bases and J 0 bases, with 20 bases left between them. CDR1 MRHNA and CDR2 SNTAGT come from the germline V gene. The CDR3 length is 19 residues.

This clonotype was found a few times. The chain joins TRBV10-3 to TRBJ2-1; no clear D gene. From germline, CDR1 is ENHRY and CDR2 SYGVKD. Trimming shortened V by 6 bases and J by 0 bases, and 9 bases separated the two germline ends. This CDR3 has 14 amino acids. The CDR3 coding sequence is TGTGCCATCAGCAGGACCGACTCCTACAATGAGCAGTTCTTC. It yields the protein CAISRTDSYNEQFF.

This clonotype has only a few counts. This sequence joins TRBV5-1 and TRBJ1-1; D unclear. Trimming left V 4 bases short and J 4 bases short, with 14 bases between. The germline gives CDR1 SGHRS, CDR2 YFSETQ. The CDR3 runs 14 residues. In DNA, the CDR3 is TGCGCCAGCAGCACCGAGGCTCTAGGCACTGAAGCTTTCTTT. Translated: CASSTEALGTEAFF.

V gene TRBV13 combines with J gene TRBJ2-3; 10 bases are shared with TRBD2. V was clipped by 8 bases and J by 6 bases; unmatched bases: 2. Germline V gives CDR1 PRHDT, CDR2 FYEKMQ (reference sequence). CDR3 length: 12 residues. CDR3 sequence reads: CASDSGRDTQYF. Written as DNA, the CDR3 is TGTGCCAGCGATAGCGGGAGGGATACGCAGTATTTT.

The chain employs TRBV3-1 and TRBJ2-1; the match to TRBD1 covers 9 bases. Germline loops: CDR1 LGHDT, CDR2 YNNKEL (reference sequence). J gave up 7 bases and V 5 bases, and 9 bases lay outside the gene matches. This CDR3 is 15 amino acids long. CDR3 DNA sequence: TGTGCCAGCAGCGGCTGGGACAGGGCCCTAAATGAGCAGTTCTTC. Amino acid sequence: CASSGWDRALNEQFF.

The V gene is TRBV10-3, the J gene TRBJ1-2; no reliable D call. CDR3 length: 12 residues. Germline CDR1 ENHRY, CDR2 SYGVKD. V gave up 11 bases and J gave up 6 bases, with 16 bases separating them. The CDR3 loop is CAVLRDADGYTF. The CDR3 DNA sequence: TGTGCCGTACTACGAGATGCCGATGGCTACACCTTC.

The chain joins TRBV9 to TRBJ2-1; D unclear. The CDR3 is made up of 14 amino acids. The V gene lost 0 bases and the J gene lost 8 bases, with 12 bases spanning the gap. From germline, CDR1 is SGDLS and CDR2 YYNGEE. DNA of the CDR3: TGTGCCAGCAGCGTAGGAAATAGCCGCCATGAGCAGTTCTTC. Residues: CASSVGNSRHEQFF.

This clonotype was observed a handful of times. The chain recombines TRBV29-1 with TRBJ2-7; 14 bases agree with TRBD2. The V and J ends lost 6 bases and 1 base, in that order; junction bases with no gene match: 5. The CDR3 runs 15 residues. The germline V gene has CDR1 SQVTM and CDR2 ANQGSEA. This CDR3 is CSVAGLAGGSYEQYF. CDR3 sequence (DNA): TGCAGCGTGGCCGGACTAGCGGGGGGATCCTACGAGCAGTACTTC.

This clonotype occurred once. The gene calls are TRBV20-1 and TRBJ1-1, with TRBD1 matching over 7 bases. The CDR3 sequence is 14 residues long. The ends lost 5 bases at V and 4 bases at J; junction bases unmatched: 10. Germline-derived CDR1 and CDR2 are DFQATT and SNEGSKA (reference sequence). The DNA for the CDR3 is TGCAGTGCTCGAAGACAGGGCGGAAGCACTGAAGCTTTCTTT. It translates to CSARRQGGSTEAFF.

The V gene is TRBV13, the J gene TRBJ2-5; a weak D match, TRBD1 (6 bases). Germline lookup yields CDR1 PRHDT and CDR2 FYEKMQ (reference sequence). The V end was cut by 5 bases, the J end by 1 base, with 14 bases between. CDR3 length: 15 amino acids. The CDR3 nucleotides are TGTGCCAGCAGCCCACAGGGTCTAGGCCAAGAGACCCAGTACTTC. Translating it yields CASSPQGLGQETQYF.

The CDR3 reads CASSALDYATDEQFF. The CDR3 region has the DNA TGTGCCAGCAGCGCTCTGGACTATGCGACCGATGAGCAGTTCTTC. The chain employs TRBV7-9 and TRBJ2-1; D may be TRBD2 (6 bases). This CDR3 is built from 15 residues. Germline V lookup: CDR1 SEHNR, CDR2 FQNEAQ (reference sequence). V lost 5 bases and J lost 8, with 19 bases in between.

This chain links TRBV11-3 with TRBJ2-4; 7 nucleotides line up with TRBD2. Germline trimming cut 2 bases from V and 0 bases from J; bases unmatched to any gene: 4. Germline CDR1 and CDR2: SGHNT and YENEEA. The CDR3 sequence is 16 residues long. The CDR3 spells CASSLSWGGAKNIQYF. In DNA form, the CDR3 reads TGTGCCAGCAGCTTATCATGGGGGGGAGCCAAAAACATTCAGTACTTC.

The chain links TRBV28 to TRBJ2-4; D unclear. TRBJ2-7 explains the end of the DNA better; the J call may be wrong. The CDR3 is 16 residues long. CDR1 is MDHEN, CDR2 SYDVKM, per germline. The CDR3 spells CASSLPWLTSGYEQYF. DNA of the CDR3: TGTGCCAGCAGTTTACCCTGGCTCACCTCGGGCTACGAGCAGTACTTC.

Turning to this clonotype: A much larger clonotype is one base distant, so this may be a read error. This chain links TRBV5-1 with TRBJ2-1, with 8 bases that match TRBD2. The CDR3 extends over 15 amino acids. Trimming cost V 3 bases and J 5 bases; bases outside gene matches: 7. The germline CDR1 and CDR2 sequences are SGHRS and YFSETQ. CDR3 nucleotides: TGCGCCAGCAGCTGGGTGAGCGGGAGTGACAATGAGCAGTTCTTC. Amino acids: CASSWVSGSDNEQFF. The full variable domain, completed using reference TRBV5-1 and TRBJ2-1, is KAGVTQTPRYLIKTRGQQVTLSCSPISGHRSVSWYQQTPGQGLQFLFEYFSETQRNKGNFPGRFSGRQFSNSRSEMNVSTLELGDSALYLCASSWVSGSDNEQFFGPGTRLTVL.

The chain couples TRBV4-2 to TRBJ2-3; 7 bases are a match to TRBD2. Trimming took 1 base from V and 14 from J; bases not matched to a gene: 15. Per the germline V gene, CDR1 is LGHNA and CDR2 is YNFKEQ. This CDR3 comprises 15 residues. The CDR3 DNA follows: TGTGCCAGCAGCCAAGGCGGGAGAGCCTACCCCCGGCCGTATTTT. Translated: CASSQGGRAYPRPYF.

This clonotype was found a few times. V gene TRBV14 combines with J gene TRBJ1-1; D unresolved. The ends were cut back, 5 bases at V and 1 base at J, with 23 bases in the middle. The CDR3 consists of 18 residues. Germline CDR1 reads SGHDN; CDR2 reads FVKESK. Here the CDR3 DNA reads TGTGCCAGCAGCACCCTAGACGGCTATCAATCCCCGAACACTGAAGCTTTCTTT. It yields the protein CASSTLDGYQSPNTEAFF. Together with reference TRBV14 and TRBJ1-1, the CDR3 gives the full variable domain: EAGVTQFPSHSVIEKGQTVTLRCDPISGHDNLYWYRRVMGKEIKFLLHFVKESKQDESGMPNNRFLAERTGGTYSTLKVQPAELEDSGVYFCASSTLDGYQSPNTEAFFGQGTRLTVV.

The chain joins TRBV25-1 to TRBJ1-2; the D gene is possibly TRBD1 (6 bases). Germline V CDR1 and CDR2: MGHDK, SYGVNS. The CDR3 is 14 residues long. The V gene lost 7 bases and the J gene lost 4 bases, with 16 bases spanning the gap. The CDR3 sequence: CASNAGGVSYGYTF. The DNA for the CDR3 is TGTGCCAGCAATGCCGGGGGCGTCAGCTATGGCTACACCTTC.

This sequence joins TRBV2 and TRBJ1-1; a possible D gene is TRBD1 (5 bases). This CDR3 spans 11 amino acids. Trimming took 8 bases from V and 6 from J, leaving 10 bases between them. Germline-derived CDR1 and CDR2 are SNHLY and FYNNEI. The CDR3 DNA is TGTGCCAGCGGGCAGGGCGCTGAAGCTTTCTTT. Its translation is CASGQGAEAFF.

The V gene is TRBV9, the J gene TRBJ2-4; D is unclear. The end of the DNA aligns better with TRBJ2-7, so the J call may be wrong. In germline, CDR1 is SGDLS, CDR2 YYNGEE. The CDR3 contains 14 residues. The CDR3 loop reads CASSASPLGHEQYF. CDR3 DNA: TGTGCCAGCAGCGCATCCCCCTTGGGCCACGAGCAGTACTTC.

With regard to this clonotype: One end of the junction fails to match germline, which may point to a read error. This chain joins TRBV13 and TRBJ2-7; 8 positions agree with TRBD2. The CDR3 contains 17 residues. The V gene's germline CDR1 is PRHDT and CDR2 FYEKMQ (reference sequence). As DNA, the CDR3 is TGTACCAGCAGCTTAGGGTCTCGGCGGGAGGCCACCTACGAGCAGTACTTC. Protein sequence: CTSSLGSRREATYEQYF.